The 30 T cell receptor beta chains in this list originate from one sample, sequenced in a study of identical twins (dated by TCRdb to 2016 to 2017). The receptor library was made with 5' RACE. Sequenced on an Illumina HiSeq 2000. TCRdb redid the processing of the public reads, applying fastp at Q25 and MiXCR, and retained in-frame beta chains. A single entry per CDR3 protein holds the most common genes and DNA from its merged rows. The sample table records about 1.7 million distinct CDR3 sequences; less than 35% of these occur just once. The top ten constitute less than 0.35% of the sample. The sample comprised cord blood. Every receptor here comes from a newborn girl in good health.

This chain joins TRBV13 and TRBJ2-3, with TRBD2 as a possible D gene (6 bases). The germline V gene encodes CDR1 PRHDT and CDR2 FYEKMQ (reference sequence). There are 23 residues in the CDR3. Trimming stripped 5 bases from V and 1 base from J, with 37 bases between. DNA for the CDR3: TGTGCCAGCAGCACCCGGACTACGTGGGCACAGATCCCTAACAACGTGGGCACAGATACGCAGTATTTT. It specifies CASSTRTTWAQIPNNVGTDTQYF.

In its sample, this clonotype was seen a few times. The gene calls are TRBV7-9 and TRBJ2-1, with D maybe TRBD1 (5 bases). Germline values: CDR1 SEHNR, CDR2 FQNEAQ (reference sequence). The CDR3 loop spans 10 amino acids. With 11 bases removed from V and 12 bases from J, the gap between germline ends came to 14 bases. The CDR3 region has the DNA TGTGCCTCGTCAGGGAATCGGCAGTTCTTC. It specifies CASSGNRQFF. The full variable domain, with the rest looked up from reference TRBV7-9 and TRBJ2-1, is DTGVSQNPRHKITKRGQNVTFRCDPISEHNRLYWYRQTLGQGPEFLTYFQNEAQLEKSRLLSDRFSAERPKGSFSTLEIQRTEQGDSAMYLCASSGNRQFFGPGTRLTVL.

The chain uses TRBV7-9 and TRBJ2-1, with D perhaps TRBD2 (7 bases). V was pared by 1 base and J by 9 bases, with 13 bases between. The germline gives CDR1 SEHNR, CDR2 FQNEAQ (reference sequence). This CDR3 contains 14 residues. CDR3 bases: TGTGCCAGCAGCTTAGAGGGGGGGATTGGTGAGCAGTTCTTC. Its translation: CASSLEGGIGEQFF.

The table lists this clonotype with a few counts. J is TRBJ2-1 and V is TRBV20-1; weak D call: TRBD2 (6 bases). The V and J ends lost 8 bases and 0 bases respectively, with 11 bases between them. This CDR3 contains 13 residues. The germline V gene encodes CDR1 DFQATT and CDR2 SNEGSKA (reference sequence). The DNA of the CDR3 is TGCAGTTGCGGGACCAGCTCCTACAATGAGCAGTTCTTC. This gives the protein CSCGTSSYNEQFF.

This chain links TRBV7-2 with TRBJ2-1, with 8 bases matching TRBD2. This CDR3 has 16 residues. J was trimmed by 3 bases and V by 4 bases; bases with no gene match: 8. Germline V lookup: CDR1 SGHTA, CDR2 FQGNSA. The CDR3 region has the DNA TGTGCCAGCAGCTACAATAGCGGGATGGTCTACAATGAGCAGTTCTTC. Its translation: CASSYNSGMVYNEQFF. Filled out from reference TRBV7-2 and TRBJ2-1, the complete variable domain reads GAGVSQSPSNKVTEKGKDVELRCDPISGHTALYWYRQSLGQGLEFLIYFQGNSAPDKSGLPSDRFSAERTGGSVSTLTIQRTQQEDSAVYLCASSYNSGMVYNEQFFGPGTRLTVL.

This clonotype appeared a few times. This CDR3 reads CATSSSGYTDTQYF. CDR3 nucleotides: TGTGCCACCAGCTCTAGCGGTTACACAGATACGCAGTATTTT. V and J are TRBV15 and TRBJ2-3; 7 bases map to TRBD2. The CDR3 is 14 residues long. Germline V gene data show CDR1 as LNHNV and CDR2 as YYDKDF (reference sequence). V lost 5 bases, J lost 2 bases, and 4 bases stayed unmatched.

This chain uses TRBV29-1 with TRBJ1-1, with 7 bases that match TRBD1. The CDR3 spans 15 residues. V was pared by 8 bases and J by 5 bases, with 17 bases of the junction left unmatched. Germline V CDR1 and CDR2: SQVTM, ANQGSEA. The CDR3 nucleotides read TGCAGCCCACACCCTGGGGAACAGGGGAAGACTGAAGCTTTCTTT. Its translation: CSPHPGEQGKTEAFF.

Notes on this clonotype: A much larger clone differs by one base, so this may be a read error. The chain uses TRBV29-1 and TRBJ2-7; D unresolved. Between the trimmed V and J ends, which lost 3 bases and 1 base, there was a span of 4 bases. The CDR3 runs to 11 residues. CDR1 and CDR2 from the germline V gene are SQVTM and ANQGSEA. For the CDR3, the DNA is TGCAGCGTTGACAAATCCTACGAGCAGTACTTC. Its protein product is CSVDKSYEQYF.

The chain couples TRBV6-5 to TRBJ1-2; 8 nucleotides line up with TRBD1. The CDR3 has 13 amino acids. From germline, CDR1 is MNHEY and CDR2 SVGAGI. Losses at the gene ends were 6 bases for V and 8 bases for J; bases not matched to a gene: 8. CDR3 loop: CASSPDRENGYTF. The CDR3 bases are TGTGCCAGCAGCCCGGACAGGGAAAACGGCTACACCTTC.

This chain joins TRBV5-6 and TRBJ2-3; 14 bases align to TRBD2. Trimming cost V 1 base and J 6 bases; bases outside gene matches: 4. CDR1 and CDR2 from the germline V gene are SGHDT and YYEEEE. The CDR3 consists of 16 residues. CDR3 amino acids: CASSLRLAGGMDTQYF. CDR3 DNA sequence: TGTGCCAGCAGCTTGCGACTAGCGGGAGGGATGGATACGCAGTATTTT.

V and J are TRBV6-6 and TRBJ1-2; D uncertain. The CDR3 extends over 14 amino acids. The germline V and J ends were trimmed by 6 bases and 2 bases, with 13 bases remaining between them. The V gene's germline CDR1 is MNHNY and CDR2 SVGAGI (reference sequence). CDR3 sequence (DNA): TGTGCCAGCAGCCCAGGATCAAAAAACTATGGCTACACCTTC. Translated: CASSPGSKNYGYTF.

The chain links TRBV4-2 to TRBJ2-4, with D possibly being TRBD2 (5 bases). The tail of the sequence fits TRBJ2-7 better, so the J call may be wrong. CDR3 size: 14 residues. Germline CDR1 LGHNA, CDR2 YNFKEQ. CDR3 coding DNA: TGTGCCAGCAGCCATCGAGCGGAGGACTACGAGCAGTACTTC. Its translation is CASSHRAEDYEQYF.

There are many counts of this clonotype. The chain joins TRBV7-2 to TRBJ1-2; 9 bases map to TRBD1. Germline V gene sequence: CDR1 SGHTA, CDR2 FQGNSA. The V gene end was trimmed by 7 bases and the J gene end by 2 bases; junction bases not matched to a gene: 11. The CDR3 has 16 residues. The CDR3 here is CASNLQGAGTNYGYTF. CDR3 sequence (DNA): TGTGCCAGCAACCTACAGGGGGCGGGAACCAACTATGGCTACACCTTC.

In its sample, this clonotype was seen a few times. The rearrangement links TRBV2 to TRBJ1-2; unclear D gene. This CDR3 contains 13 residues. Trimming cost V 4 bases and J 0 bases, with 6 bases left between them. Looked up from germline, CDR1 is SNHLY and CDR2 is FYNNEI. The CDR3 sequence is CASSAETNYGYTF. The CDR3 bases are TGTGCCAGCAGTGCCGAAACTAACTATGGCTACACCTTC.

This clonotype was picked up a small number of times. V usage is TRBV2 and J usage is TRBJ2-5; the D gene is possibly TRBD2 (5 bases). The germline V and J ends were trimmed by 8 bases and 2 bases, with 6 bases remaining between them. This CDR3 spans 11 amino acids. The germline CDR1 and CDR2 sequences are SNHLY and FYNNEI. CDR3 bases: TGTGCCAGCGAGCGGCAAGAGACCCAGTACTTC. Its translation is CASERQETQYF.

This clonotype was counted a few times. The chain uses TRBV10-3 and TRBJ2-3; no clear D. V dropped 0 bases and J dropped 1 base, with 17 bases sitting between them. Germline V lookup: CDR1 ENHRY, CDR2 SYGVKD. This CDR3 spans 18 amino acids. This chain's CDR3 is CAISESKSAYLRTDTQYF. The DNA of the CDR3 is TGTGCCATCAGTGAGTCGAAATCGGCTTACCTTCGCACAGATACGCAGTATTTT.

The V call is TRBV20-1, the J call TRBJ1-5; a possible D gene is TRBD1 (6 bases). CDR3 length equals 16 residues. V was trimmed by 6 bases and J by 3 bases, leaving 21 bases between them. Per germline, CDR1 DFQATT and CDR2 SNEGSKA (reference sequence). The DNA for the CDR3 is TGCAGTGCCCACCCTGTCCCGGACAGTGTCAATCAGCCCCAGCATTTT. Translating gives CSAHPVPDSVNQPQHF.

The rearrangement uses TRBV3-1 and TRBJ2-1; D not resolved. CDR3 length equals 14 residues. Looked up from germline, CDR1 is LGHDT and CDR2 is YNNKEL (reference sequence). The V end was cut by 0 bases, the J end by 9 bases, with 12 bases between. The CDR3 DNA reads TGTGCCAGCAGCCAAGATGAAGCGTACGGTGAGCAGTTCTTC. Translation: CASSQDEAYGEQFF.

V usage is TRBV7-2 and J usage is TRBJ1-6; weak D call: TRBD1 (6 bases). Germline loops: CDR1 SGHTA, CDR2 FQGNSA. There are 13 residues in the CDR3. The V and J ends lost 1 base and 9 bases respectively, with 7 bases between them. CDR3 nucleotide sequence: TGTGCCAGCAGCTTAGAACAGGGTTCACCCCTCCACTTT. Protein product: CASSLEQGSPLHF.

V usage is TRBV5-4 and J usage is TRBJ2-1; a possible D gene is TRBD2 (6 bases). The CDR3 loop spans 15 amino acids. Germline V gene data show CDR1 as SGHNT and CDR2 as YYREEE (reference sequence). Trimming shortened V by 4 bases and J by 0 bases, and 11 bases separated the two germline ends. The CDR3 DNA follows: TGTGCCAGCAGCGGGGACGGGAGCTCCTACAATGAGCAGTTCTTC. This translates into CASSGDGSSYNEQFF. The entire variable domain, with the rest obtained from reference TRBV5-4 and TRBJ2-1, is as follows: ETGVTQSPTHLIKTRGQQVTLRCSSQSGHNTVSWYQQALGQGPQFIFQYYREEENGRGNFPPRFSGLQFPNYSSELNVNALELDDSALYLCASSGDGSSYNEQFFGPGTRLTVL.

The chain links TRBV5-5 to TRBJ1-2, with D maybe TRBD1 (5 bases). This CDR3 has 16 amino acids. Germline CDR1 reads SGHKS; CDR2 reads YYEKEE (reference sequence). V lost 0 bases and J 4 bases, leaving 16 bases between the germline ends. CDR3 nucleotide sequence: TGTGCCAGCAGCTTGGACAGGCAGGCCCTCCCCTATGGCTACACCTTC. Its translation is CASSLDRQALPYGYTF.

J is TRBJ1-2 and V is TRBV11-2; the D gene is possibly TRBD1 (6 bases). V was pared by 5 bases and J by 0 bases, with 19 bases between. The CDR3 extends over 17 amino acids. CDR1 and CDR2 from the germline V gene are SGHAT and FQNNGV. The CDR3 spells CASSRTTIYRANYGYTF. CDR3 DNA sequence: TGTGCCAGCAGCCGCACTACCATTTACAGGGCTAACTATGGCTACACCTTC.

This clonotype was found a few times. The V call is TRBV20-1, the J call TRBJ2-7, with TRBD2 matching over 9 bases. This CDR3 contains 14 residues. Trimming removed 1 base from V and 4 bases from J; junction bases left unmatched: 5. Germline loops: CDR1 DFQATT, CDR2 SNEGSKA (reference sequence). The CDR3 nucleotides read TGCAGTGCTAGAGTTGGCGGGAGGGAGTACGAGCAGTACTTC. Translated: CSARVGGREYEQYF.

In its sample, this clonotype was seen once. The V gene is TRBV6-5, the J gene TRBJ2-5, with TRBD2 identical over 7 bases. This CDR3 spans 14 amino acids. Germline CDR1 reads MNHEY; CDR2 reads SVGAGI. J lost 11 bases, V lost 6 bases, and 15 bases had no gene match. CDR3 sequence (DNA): TGTGCCAGCAGCAGGGCTAGCGGTTGGGGCCGGCAGTACTTC. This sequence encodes CASSRASGWGRQYF.

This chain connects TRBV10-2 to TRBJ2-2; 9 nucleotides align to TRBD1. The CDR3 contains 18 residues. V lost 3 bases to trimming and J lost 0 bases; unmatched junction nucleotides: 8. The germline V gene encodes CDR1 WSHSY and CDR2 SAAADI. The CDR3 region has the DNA TGCGCCAGCAGTGAATTGTGGGGACAGGGCTCGAACACCGGGGAGCTGTTTTTT. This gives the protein CASSELWGQGSNTGELFF.

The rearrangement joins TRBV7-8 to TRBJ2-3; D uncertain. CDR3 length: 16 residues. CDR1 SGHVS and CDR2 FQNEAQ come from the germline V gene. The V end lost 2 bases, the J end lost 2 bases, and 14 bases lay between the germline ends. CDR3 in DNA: TGTGCCAGCAGCTTACAGCCTACTCACAACACAGATACGCAGTATTTT. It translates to CASSLQPTHNTDTQYF.

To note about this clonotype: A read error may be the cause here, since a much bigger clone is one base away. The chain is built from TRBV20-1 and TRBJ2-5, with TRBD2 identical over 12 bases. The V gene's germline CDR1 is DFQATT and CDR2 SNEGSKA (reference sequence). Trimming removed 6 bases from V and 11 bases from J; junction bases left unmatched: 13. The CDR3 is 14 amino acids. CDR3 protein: CSALTSGRFDEQYF. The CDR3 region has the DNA TGCAGTGCCTTAACTAGCGGGAGGTTCGATGAGCAGTACTTC.

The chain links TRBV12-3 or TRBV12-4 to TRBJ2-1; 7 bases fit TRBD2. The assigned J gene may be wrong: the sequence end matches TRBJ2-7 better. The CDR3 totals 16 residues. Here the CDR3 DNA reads TGTGCCAGCAGGGGGAACCAGCGGGATCCTACGAGTGAGCAGTACTTC. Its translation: CASRGNQRDPTSEQYF.

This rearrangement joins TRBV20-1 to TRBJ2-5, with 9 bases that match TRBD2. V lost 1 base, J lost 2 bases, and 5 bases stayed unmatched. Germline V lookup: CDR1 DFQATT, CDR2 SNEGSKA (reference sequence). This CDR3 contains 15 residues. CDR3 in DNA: TGCAGTGCTAGAGGAACTAGCGGGCCTCAAGAGACCCAGTACTTC. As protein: CSARGTSGPQETQYF.

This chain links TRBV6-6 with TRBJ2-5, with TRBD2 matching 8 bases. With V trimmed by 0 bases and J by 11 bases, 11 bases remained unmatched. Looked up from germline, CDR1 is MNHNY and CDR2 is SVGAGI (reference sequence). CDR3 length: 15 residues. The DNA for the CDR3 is TGTGCCAGCAGTTACTCGCGGGGGGTTAGGGATGAGCAGTACTTC. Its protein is CASSYSRGVRDEQYF.